What follows are 26 T cell receptor beta chains derived from one specimen sequenced in a study of T cell responses to AZD1222 COVID-19 vaccine. Some clones are missing from TCRdb's copy, which holds only in-frame ones; the method was immunoSEQ multiplex PCR. The sample lists about 140,000 clones; 80% to 95% were seen once. This specimen consisted of peripheral blood, obtained 28 days after the second AZD1222 dose. These receptors all stem from an adult who received the AZD1222 COVID-19 vaccine.

V gene TRBV7-8 combines with J gene TRBJ2-1; D not resolved. The germline CDR1 and CDR2 sequences are SGHVS and FQNEAQ. This CDR3 has 14 residues. V was clipped by 3 bases and J by 6 bases, with 12 bases between them. The CDR3 bases are TGTGCCAGCAGCTTCATTTCACGATCCAATGAGCAGTTCTTC. Amino acid sequence: CASSFISRSNEQFF.

V usage is TRBV28 and J usage is TRBJ1-4, with D unresolved. This CDR3 is 14 amino acids long. The germline V gene encodes CDR1 MDHEN and CDR2 SYDVKM. The V end was cut by 4 bases, the J end by 10 bases, with 16 bases between. This CDR3 reads CASSSGWQLVKLFF. CDR3 nucleotide sequence: TGTGCCAGCAGTTCAGGTTGGCAGCTCGTAAAACTGTTTTTT.

The rearrangement uses TRBV28 and TRBJ1-2, with D perhaps matching TRBD1 (6 bases). Germline-derived CDR1 and CDR2 are MDHEN and SYDVKM. The CDR3 has 14 residues. Trimming took off 2 bases at V and 8 bases at J, with 15 bases between the two ends. CDR3 nucleotide sequence: TGTGCCAGCAGTTTAAGTTCAGGGGCCCGAGGCTACACCTTC. Its translation: CASSLSSGARGYTF.

The genes are TRBV3-1 (or the pseudogene TRBV3-2) and TRBJ1-4; D unclear. With 6 bases removed from V and 0 bases from J, the gap between germline ends came to 14 bases. Germline CDR1 and CDR2: LGHDT and YNNKEL (reference sequence). CDR3 size: 16 residues. The CDR3 DNA sequence: TGTGCCAGCAGTTACGACGGAACTTCAACTAATGAAAAACTGTTTTTT. Protein: CASSYDGTSTNEKLFF.

The V gene is TRBV7-2, the J gene TRBJ2-3, with D perhaps given as TRBD1 or TRBD2 (5 bases each). The CDR3 totals 14 residues. Trimming cost V 1 base and J 6 bases, with 11 bases left between them. The germline CDR1 and CDR2 sequences are SGHTA and FQGNSA. CDR3 in amino acids: CASSLGTWGDTQYF. CDR3 nucleotide sequence: TGTGCCAGCAGCTTAGGAACCTGGGGGGATACGCAGTATTTT.

The V and J genes are TRBV7-9 and TRBJ2-2; no definite D call. Trimming shortened V by 5 bases and J by 5 bases, and 6 bases separated the two germline ends. Germline V CDR1 and CDR2: SEHNR, FQNEAQ (reference sequence). The CDR3 contains 12 residues. The CDR3 DNA reads TGTGCCAGCAGCCCAGGTACCGGGGAGCTGTTTTTT. Translated: CASSPGTGELFF. The full variable domain, rest sourced from reference TRBV7-9 and TRBJ2-2, is DTGVSQNPRHKITKRGQNVTFRCDPISEHNRLYWYRQTLGQGPEFLTYFQNEAQLEKSRLLSDRFSAERPKGSFSTLEIQRTEQGDSAMYLCASSPGTGELFFGEGSRLTVL.

The chain uses TRBV19 and TRBJ1-1; 7 bases are a match to TRBD1. V lost 5 bases to trimming and J lost 4 bases; unmatched junction nucleotides: 10. CDR1 and CDR2 (germline): LNHDA, SQIVND (reference sequence). CDR3 size: 15 residues. As DNA, the CDR3 is TGTGCCAGTAGTCCTCCCGGGACAGAGAGCACTGAAGCTTTCTTT. Residues: CASSPPGTESTEAFF.

The rearrangement links TRBV5-1 to TRBJ2-5; 10 positions match TRBD2. Germline assignment: CDR1 SGHRS and CDR2 YFSETQ. Trimming at V came to 0 bases and at J to 1 base, leaving 3 bases not matched to a gene. CDR3 size: 16 residues. The CDR3 sequence is CASSLGTSGFQETQYF. CDR3 bases: TGCGCCAGCAGCTTGGGGACTAGCGGTTTCCAAGAGACCCAGTACTTC.

This chain joins TRBV6-5 and TRBJ1-1; 9 bases agree with TRBD1. The CDR3 sequence is 14 residues long. The germline CDR1 and CDR2 sequences are MNHEY and SVGAGI. V lost 7 bases to trimming and J lost 1 base; unmatched junction nucleotides: 4. CDR3 in DNA: TGTGCCAGCATTAGGACAGGGGCGAACACTGAAGCTTTCTTT. Its protein product is CASIRTGANTEAFF.

This chain uses TRBV9 with TRBJ2-5; the D gene is possibly TRBD2 (5 bases). CDR3 length: 13 amino acids. Trimming removed 5 bases from V and 5 bases from J, with 13 bases in between. CDR1 is SGDLS and CDR2 is YYNGEE in the germline V gene. The CDR3 reads CASSGGPAETQYF. CDR3 nucleotides: TGTGCCAGCAGTGGCGGGCCGGCGGAGACCCAGTACTTC. Full variable domain (outside the CDR3, taken from reference TRBV9 and TRBJ2-5): DSGVTQTPKHLITATGQRVTLRCSPRSGDLSVYWYQQSLDQGLQFLIQYYNGEERAKGNILERFSAQQFPDLHSELNLSSLELGDSALYFCASSGGPAETQYFGPGTRLLVL.

The J gene is TRBJ2-7, the V gene TRBV4-3; 9 nucleotides align to TRBD2. This CDR3 comprises 15 residues. The germline CDR1 and CDR2 sequences are LGHNA and YSLEER. The trim removed 1 base at V and 2 bases at J, leaving 3 bases unmatched. DNA for the CDR3: TGCGCCAGCAGCCAAGTTGGCGGGAGGGCCTACGAGCAGTACTTC. Its translation: CASSQVGGRAYEQYF.

This chain links TRBV28 with TRBJ2-7; D is undetermined. Germline CDR1 MDHEN, CDR2 SYDVKM. CDR3 length: 14 residues. The ends were cut back, 3 bases at V and 0 bases at J, with 9 bases in the middle. The CDR3 DNA follows: TGTGCCAGCAGTTTCGCGCAGCCCTCCTACGAGCAGTACTTC. This gives the protein CASSFAQPSYEQYF.

V is TRBV7-2 and J is TRBJ1-2; TRBD1 matches at 8 bases. Germline V CDR1 and CDR2: SGHTA, FQGNSA. There are 13 residues in the CDR3. Germline trimming cut 6 bases from V and 6 bases from J; bases unmatched to any gene: 6. CDR3 amino acids: CASSVTGGDGYTF. As DNA, the CDR3 is TGTGCCAGCAGTGTAACAGGGGGAGATGGCTACACCTTC.

In the case of this clone: Other DNA sequences in this specimen translate into the identical CDR3. The CDR3 protein is CASSSRGDYGYTF. The CDR3 bases are TGTGCCAGCTCCTCCCGGGGGGACTATGGCTACACCTTC. The chain combines TRBV12-3 or TRBV12-4 with TRBJ1-2; a possible D gene is TRBD1 (5 bases). The CDR3 spans 13 residues. Trimming shortened V by 8 bases and J by 3 bases, and 13 bases separated the two germline ends.

The chain employs TRBV5-1 and TRBJ2-5; maybe TRBD1 (6 bases). The CDR3 extends over 18 amino acids. The germline gives CDR1 SGHRS, CDR2 YFSETQ. Trimming removed 0 bases at V and 2 bases at J, with 20 bases between. CDR3 region: CASSLEFGQRGLQETQYF. The CDR3 DNA sequence: TGCGCCAGCAGCTTGGAGTTCGGACAGAGAGGCCTACAAGAGACCCAGTACTTC.

CDR3: CASSHSGELFF. CDR3 nucleotides: TGTGCCAGCAGCCACTCCGGGGAGCTGTTTTTT. This chain uses TRBV9 with TRBJ2-2, with D unresolved. The CDR3 spans 11 residues. With 4 bases removed from V and 6 bases from J, the gap between germline ends came to 4 bases. Germline V CDR1 and CDR2: SGDLS, YYNGEE.

The J gene is TRBJ2-1, the V gene TRBV7-3, with D perhaps matching TRBD1 (5 bases). Germline V gene lookup returns CDR1 SGHTA and CDR2 FQGTGA. The CDR3 covers 14 residues. V dropped 4 bases and J dropped 7 bases, with 14 bases sitting between them. The CDR3 nucleotides read TGTGCCAGCAGCTCCATTGACAGCCCAAATGAGCAGTTCTTC. It encodes CASSSIDSPNEQFF.

The V and J genes are TRBV5-3 and TRBJ1-2; a weak D match, TRBD1 (6 bases). TRBV5-3 qualifies as an ORF whose function is uncertain. Between the trimmed V and J ends, which lost 10 bases and 2 bases, there was a span of 15 bases. The CDR3 totals 13 residues. The CDR3 sequence: CAGRRTVNYGYTF. The CDR3 nucleotides read TGTGCCGGCCGGAGGACAGTCAACTATGGCTACACCTTC.

V is TRBV3-1 (or the pseudogene TRBV3-2) and J is TRBJ2-5; possible D gene TRBD2, 5 bases. The germline V gene encodes CDR1 LGHDT and CDR2 YNNKEL (reference sequence). With 1 base removed from V and 9 bases from J, the gap between germline ends came to 21 bases. CDR3 size: 16 residues. The CDR3 reads CASSQGTGFGEIPQYF. The DNA of the CDR3 is TGTGCCAGCAGCCAAGGGACGGGTTTTGGGGAGATCCCCCAGTACTTC.

The sample holds a few counts of this clone. In DNA form, the CDR3 reads TGTGCCAGCAGCTCCATTCGAGGGTCCTACGAGCAGTACTTC. Translating gives CASSSIRGSYEQYF. The chain is built from TRBV7-9 and TRBJ2-7; perhaps TRBD2 as D (5 bases). Germline CDR1 is SEHNR and CDR2 is FQNEAQ (reference sequence). CDR3 size: 14 residues. The V end was cut by 4 bases, the J end by 1 base, with 11 bases between.

This clone was counted a single time. The J gene is TRBJ1-1, the V gene TRBV3-1 (or the pseudogene TRBV3-2); D is perhaps TRBD1 (6 bases). The CDR3 consists of 14 residues. The V gene lost 1 base and the J gene lost 8 bases, with 14 bases spanning the gap. The germline V gene has CDR1 LGHDT and CDR2 YNNKEL (reference sequence). The CDR3 DNA is TGTGCCAGCAGCCAAGTTGGGGGGGGCGAGGAAGCTTTCTTT. The encoded protein is CASSQVGGGEEAFF.

The rearrangement links TRBV9 to TRBJ2-2, with 7 bases aligning to TRBD1. CDR1 is SGDLS and CDR2 is YYNGEE in the germline V gene. This CDR3 has 14 amino acids. V was pared by 7 bases and J by 0 bases, with 3 bases of the junction left unmatched. The CDR3 nucleotides are TGTGCCAGCCAGGACAGGACGAACACCGGGGAGCTGTTTTTT. Its translation is CASQDRTNTGELFF.

The rearrangement uses TRBV4-2 and TRBJ2-3; D may be TRBD1 or TRBD2 (6 bases each). V was trimmed by 0 bases and J by 4 bases, leaving 17 bases between them. The CDR3 is 17 amino acids. Germline V gene data show CDR1 as LGHNA and CDR2 as YNFKEQ. The DNA of the CDR3 is TGTGCCAGCAGCCAAGAGGGGGGCGATCGTGTATCAGATACGCAGTATTTT. Amino acids: CASSQEGGDRVSDTQYF.

This chain joins TRBV18 and TRBJ1-4; the D is unclear. The V gene's germline CDR1 is KGHSH and CDR2 LQKENI. The CDR3 consists of 16 residues. Trimming cost V 6 bases and J 3 bases, with 17 bases left between them. CDR3 nucleotide sequence: TGTGCCAGCTCTCGGGTAACGCGGGGAGCTAATGAAAAACTGTTTTTT. It specifies CASSRVTRGANEKLFF.

The J gene is TRBJ2-2, the V gene TRBV7-3; 12 bases fit TRBD2. CDR1 SGHTA and CDR2 FQGTGA come from the germline V gene. Trimming removed 2 bases from V and 4 bases from J; junction bases left unmatched: 2. The CDR3 extends over 16 amino acids. DNA for the CDR3: TGTGCCAGCAGCTTATCTAGCGGGAGGGGCACCGGGGAGCTGTTTTTT. Its protein is CASSLSSGRGTGELFF.

This chain connects TRBV12-3 or TRBV12-4 to TRBJ1-2; D not resolved. The CDR3 spans 13 residues. V shed 7 bases and J shed 7 bases, with 16 bases lying between them. The CDR3 region is CASKVLGFSGYTF. The CDR3 DNA sequence: TGTGCCAGCAAAGTTTTGGGGTTTTCTGGCTACACCTTC.